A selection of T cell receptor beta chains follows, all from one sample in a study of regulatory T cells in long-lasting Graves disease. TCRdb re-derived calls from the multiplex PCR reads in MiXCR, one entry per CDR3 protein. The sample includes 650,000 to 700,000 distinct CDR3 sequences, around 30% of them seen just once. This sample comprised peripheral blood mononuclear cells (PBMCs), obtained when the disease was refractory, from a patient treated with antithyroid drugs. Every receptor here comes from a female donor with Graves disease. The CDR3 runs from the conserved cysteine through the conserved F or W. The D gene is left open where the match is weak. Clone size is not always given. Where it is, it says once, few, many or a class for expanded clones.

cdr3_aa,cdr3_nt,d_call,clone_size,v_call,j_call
CASSRTSDNTGELFF,TGTGCCAGCAGCCGGACTAGCGACAACACCGGGGAGCTGTTTTTT,TRBD2,few,TRBV27,TRBJ2-2
CASSDRTGIGYTF,TGTGCCAGCAGTGACCGGACAGGGATCGGCTACACCTTC,TRBD1,few,TRBV6-1,TRBJ1-2
CASSLSGQGDQPQHF,TGTGCCAGCAGCTTATCCGGTCAGGGAGATCAGCCCCAGCATTTT,-,many,TRBV11-1,TRBJ1-5
CSVDETSSGNTIYF,TGCAGCGTTGATGAAACGAGCTCTGGAAACACCATATATTTT,-,-,TRBV29-1,TRBJ1-3
CASSARDSNQPQHF,TGTGCCAGCAGTGCGCGAGATAGCAATCAGCCCCAGCATTTT,-,many,TRBV27,TRBJ1-5
CSAGGLNYGYTF,TGCAGTGCAGGGGGTCTTAACTATGGCTACACCTTC,-,-,TRBV20-1,TRBJ1-2
CSATTSWDEQYF,TGCAGTGCTACAACTAGCTGGGACGAGCAGTACTTC,-,few,TRBV20-1,TRBJ2-7
CASNPPDSPNYGYTF,TGTGCCAGTAACCCGCCGGACAGCCCTAACTATGGCTACACCTTC,-,few,TRBV28,TRBJ1-2
CATSTYTGSSTGELFF,TGTGCCACCTCGACCTACACAGGGTCTAGCACCGGGGAGCTGTTTTTT,-,few,TRBV24-1,TRBJ2-2
CASSVRQMYGYTF,TGTGCCAGCAGTGTCCGACAGATGTATGGCTACACCTTC,-,many,TRBV28,TRBJ1-2
CASSPEKGTNYGYTF,TGTGCCAGCAGTCCCGAAAAGGGGACTAACTATGGCTACACCTTC,-,many,TRBV6-1,TRBJ1-2
CASSPQVPYEQYF,TGTGCCAGCAGCCCACAGGTCCCCTACGAGCAGTACTTC,-,-,TRBV7-2,TRBJ2-7
CASSPNAGVGNTEAFF,TGCGCCAGCAGCCCAAACGCGGGGGTTGGGAACACTGAAGCTTTCTTT,-,few,TRBV5-1,TRBJ1-1
CASGFSGESTTGELFF,TGTGCTAGTGGTTTTTCCGGAGAGTCGACCACCGGGGAGCTGTTTTTT,-,-,TRBV12-5,TRBJ2-2
CASSRGLAGGPGQNIQYF,TGCGCCAGCAGCCGGGGACTAGCGGGAGGGCCGGGACAAAACATTCAGTACTTC,TRBD2,-,TRBV5-1,TRBJ2-4
CASSLESGTEAFF,TGTGCCAGCAGCTTAGAGTCTGGGACCGAAGCTTTCTTT,-,few,TRBV7-9,TRBJ1-1
CASSRISYNEQFF,TGTGCCAGCAGTAGGATTTCATACAATGAGCAGTTCTTC,-,few,TRBV6-1,TRBJ2-1
CASSGTGMGPEAFF,TGTGCCAGCTCAGGGACAGGGATGGGCCCTGAAGCTTTCTTT,TRBD1,-,TRBV18,TRBJ1-1
CASSSQTGMNTEAFF,TGTGCCAGCAGTTCCCAGACAGGGATGAACACTGAAGCTTTCTTT,TRBD1,-,TRBV28,TRBJ1-1
CAWIPQGNTEAFF,TGTGCCTGGATCCCACAGGGGAACACTGAAGCTTTCTTT,-,few,TRBV30,TRBJ1-1
CSARDGGGAENQPQHF,TGCAGTGCTAGAGATGGAGGGGGCGCGGAGAATCAGCCCCAGCATTTT,TRBD1,-,TRBV20-1,TRBJ1-5
CATAGQGRYEQYF,TGTGCCACGGCGGGACAGGGGAGATACGAGCAGTACTTC,TRBD1,many,TRBV12-3/TRBV12-4,TRBJ2-7
CASSGTYRFFSNQPQHF,TGTGCCAGTAGTGGAACTTACAGGTTTTTCAGCAATCAGCCCCAGCATTTT,-,-,TRBV19,TRBJ1-5
CSARSTGSYEQYF,TGCAGTGCTAGATCGACAGGGTCGTACGAGCAGTACTTC,TRBD1,once,TRBV20-1,TRBJ2-7
CASSPSGQGVYEQYF,TGTGCCAGCAGCCCCTCGGGACAGGGTGTCTACGAGCAGTACTTC,TRBD1,-,TRBV12-3/TRBV12-4,TRBJ2-7
CASRWTGRNSPLHF,TGTGCCAGCAGGTGGACAGGGAGAAATTCACCCCTCCACTTT,TRBD1,-,TRBV28,TRBJ1-6
CASREDPTPIEQYF,TGCGCCAGCAGAGAGGACCCAACCCCCATAGAGCAGTACTTC,-,few,TRBV5-1,TRBJ2-7
CAISEGREAYGYTF,TGTGCCATCAGTGAAGGGCGGGAGGCATATGGCTACACCTTC,-,-,TRBV10-3,TRBJ1-2
CATKNRGGNQPQHF,TGTGCCACCAAGAACAGGGGCGGCAATCAGCCCCAGCATTTT,TRBD1,-,TRBV6-1,TRBJ1-5
CASSLGYSNRETQYF,TGTGCCAGCAGCTTGGGGTACTCAAACAGGGAGACCCAGTACTTC,-,-,TRBV5-6,TRBJ2-5
CASSWMRTQYF,TGTGCCAGCAGTTGGATGAGGACCCAGTACTTC,-,-,TRBV6-2/TRBV6-3,TRBJ2-5
CASTSGKETQYF,TGTGCCAGCACTAGCGGGAAAGAGACCCAGTACTTC,TRBD2,many,TRBV6-2/TRBV6-3,TRBJ2-5
CASSRRQGEYYNSPLHF,TGTGCCAGCAGTAGGAGACAGGGAGAATACTATAATTCACCCCTCCACTTT,TRBD1,many,TRBV6-1,TRBJ1-6
CAWSVTSSPHNEKLFF,TGTGCCTGGAGTGTAACGTCGAGTCCTCATAATGAAAAACTGTTTTTT,-,few,TRBV30,TRBJ1-4
CASSGGPLDNSPLHF,TGTGCCAGCAGCGGCGGACCCCTGGATAATTCACCCCTCCACTTT,-,-,TRBV9,TRBJ1-6
CASMSGTAYEQYF,TGTGCCAGCATGAGTGGGACAGCCTACGAGCAGTACTTC,TRBD1,-,TRBV25-1,TRBJ2-7
CSVWGGIEQYF,TGCAGCGTCTGGGGGGGGATTGAGCAGTACTTC,TRBD2,once,TRBV29-1,TRBJ2-7
CASSRRQTGNTIYF,TGTGCCAGCAGCCGTAGACAGACTGGAAACACCATATATTTT,-,-,TRBV28,TRBJ1-3
CASRLRTDTYEQYF,TGTGCCAGCAGGCTCCGGACGGATACCTACGAGCAGTACTTC,-,many,TRBV2,TRBJ2-7